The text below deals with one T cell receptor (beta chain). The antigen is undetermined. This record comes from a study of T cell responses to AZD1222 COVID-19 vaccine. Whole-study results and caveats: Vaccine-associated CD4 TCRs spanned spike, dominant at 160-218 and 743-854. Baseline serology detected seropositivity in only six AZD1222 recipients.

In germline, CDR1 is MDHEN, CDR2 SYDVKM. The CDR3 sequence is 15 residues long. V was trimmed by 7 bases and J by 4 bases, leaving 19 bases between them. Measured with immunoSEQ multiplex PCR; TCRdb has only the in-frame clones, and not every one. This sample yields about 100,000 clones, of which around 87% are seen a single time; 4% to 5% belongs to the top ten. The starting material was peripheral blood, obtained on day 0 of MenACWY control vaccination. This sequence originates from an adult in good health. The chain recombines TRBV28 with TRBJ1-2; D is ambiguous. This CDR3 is CASTLGPGSVYGYTF. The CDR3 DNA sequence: TGTGCCAGCACCTTGGGTCCCGGCAGTGTCTATGGCTACACCTTC.